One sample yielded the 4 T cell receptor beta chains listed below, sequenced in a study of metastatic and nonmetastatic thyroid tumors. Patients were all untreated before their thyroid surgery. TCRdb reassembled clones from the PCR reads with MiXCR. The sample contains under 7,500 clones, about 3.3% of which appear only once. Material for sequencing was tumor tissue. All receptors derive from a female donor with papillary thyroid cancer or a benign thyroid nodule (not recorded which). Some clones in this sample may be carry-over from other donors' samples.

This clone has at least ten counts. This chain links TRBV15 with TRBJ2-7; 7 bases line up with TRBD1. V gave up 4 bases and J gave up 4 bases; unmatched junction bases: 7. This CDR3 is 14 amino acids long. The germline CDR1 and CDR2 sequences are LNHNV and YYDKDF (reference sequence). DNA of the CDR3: TGTGCCACCAGCAAGGCCGGGACAGCATACGAGCAGTACTTC. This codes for CATSKAGTAYEQYF.

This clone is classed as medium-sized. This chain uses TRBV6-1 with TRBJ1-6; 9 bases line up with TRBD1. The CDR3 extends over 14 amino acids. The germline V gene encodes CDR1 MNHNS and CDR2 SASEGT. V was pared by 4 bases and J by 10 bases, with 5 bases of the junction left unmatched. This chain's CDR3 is CASSGDRVGSPLHF. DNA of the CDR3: TGTGCCAGCAGTGGGGACAGGGTAGGCTCACCCCTCCACTTT.

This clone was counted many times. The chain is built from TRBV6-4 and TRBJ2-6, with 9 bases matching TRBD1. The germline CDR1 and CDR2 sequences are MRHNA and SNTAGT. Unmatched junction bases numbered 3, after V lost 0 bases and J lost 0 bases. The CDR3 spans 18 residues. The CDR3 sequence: CASSDSDRGLSGANVLTF. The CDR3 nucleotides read TGTGCCAGCAGTGACTCGGACAGGGGCCTCTCTGGGGCCAACGTCCTGACTTTC.

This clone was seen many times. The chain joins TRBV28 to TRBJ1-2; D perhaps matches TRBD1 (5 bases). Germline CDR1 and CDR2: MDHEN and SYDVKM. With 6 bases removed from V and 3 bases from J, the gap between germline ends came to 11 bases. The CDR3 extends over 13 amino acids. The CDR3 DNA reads TGTGCCAGCAGCAGGGTGATCGACTATGGCTACACCTTC. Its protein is CASSRVIDYGYTF.